This T cell receptor (beta chain) emerged from a study of blood T cell repertoires in COVID-19. Study context: Acute and convalescent COVID-19 samples came from the United States, Italy and Spain. PBMCs, B-cell-depleted T cells, or T cells provided the cDNA or gDNA that made up the material.

Study processing details: Scientists estimated how many nucleated cells there were by amplifying reference gene primers. Repertoires were generated with immunoSEQ multiplex PCR, while TCRdb's copy carries only in-frame clones and drops some. V and J calls plus clone size are reproduced from that table; the DNA served to infer D and trimming. The data hold about 70,000 clones, with approximately 83% observed a single time. In this sample, this clone turned up once. The CDR3 runs to 14 residues. Losses at the gene ends were 4 bases for V and 6 bases for J; bases not matched to a gene: 6. Germline CDR1 SGHNT, CDR2 YYREEE (reference sequence).

This sequence was found in a human donor in a cohort sampled during active COVID-19. V usage is TRBV5-4 and J usage is TRBJ2-7; 11 bases agree with TRBD2. The specimen sequenced was peripheral blood. CDR3 DNA: TGTGCCAGCAGCCCGGGACTAGCGGTCCGCGAGCAGTACTTC. It translates to CASSPGLAVREQYF.